This TCR beta chain was recorded in a study of T cells after yellow fever vaccination. Study-level background: The SMART-Seq v4 Ultra Low Input method served to prepare the low-cell-number fractions. Study-wide results and limits: Booster sampling recovered most clones from primary vaccination (96% CD4, roughly 86% CD8). Abundant bulk-population clonotypes could contaminate the FACS-sorted repertoires.

This clonotype was recorded a few times. Its antigen is not known. CDR3 length equals 17 residues. Unmatched junction bases numbered 11, after V lost 4 bases and J lost 0 bases. Germline lookup yields CDR1 DFQATT and CDR2 SNEGSKA (reference sequence). Template-switching 5'RACE yielded the TCR cDNA; a universal primer site and UMIs were added in the process. Via MiXCR, TCRdb re-called the 5' RACE reads, giving one row per CDR3 protein. The repertoire consists of 50,000 to 75,000 distinct CDR3 sequences, with around 6.9% occurring once and the leading ten covering around 38%. The TCR sequence derives from a man between 18 and 29 years old who received the YFV17D yellow fever vaccine. This specimen was CD8+ T cells sorted from PBMCs, taken on the day of the first yellow fever vaccination. V and J are TRBV20-1 and TRBJ2-7; 11 nucleotides align to TRBD2. In DNA form, the CDR3 reads TGCAGTGCTACTACACTAGCGGGGGTTTCAAGCTCCTACGAGCAGTACTTC. Protein product: CSATTLAGVSSSYEQYF.